The next 17 T cell receptor beta chains were all read from a single sample in a study of cytomegalovirus exposure and HLA in healthy donors. PCR primers comprised 60 Vbeta and 13 Jbeta primers. Here immunoSEQ multiplex PCR was the method, and the copy in TCRdb shows in-frame clones only, minus some. Its table records around 77,000 clones. The sequenced sample consisted of PBMCs. These TCRs come from a man between 45 and 60 years old in good health and CMV-seropositive.

CDR3 nucleotides: TGTGCCAGCAGCTTCGGGTATGGCTACACCTTC. Translation gives CASSFGYGYTF. The chain couples TRBV5-6 to TRBJ1-2; D is ambiguous. V was clipped by 2 bases and J by 5 bases, with 4 bases between them. CDR3 length: 11 residues. CDR1 and CDR2 from the germline V gene are SGHDT and YYEEEE.

The chain links TRBV2 to TRBJ2-7, with D unclear. The germline V gene has CDR1 SNHLY and CDR2 FYNNEI. CDR3 size: 13 residues. Trimming took 6 bases from V and 1 from J, leaving 10 bases between them. In DNA, the CDR3 is TGTGCCAGCAGCCTAATTTATTCCTACGAGCAGTACTTC. This encodes CASSLIYSYEQYF.

CDR3 bases: TGTGCCAGCAGTGGCTGGACAGGGGAATATGGCTACACCTTC. Translating it yields CASSGWTGEYGYTF. The chain is built from TRBV6-1 and TRBJ1-2; the match to TRBD1 covers 9 bases. The germline V gene encodes CDR1 MNHNS and CDR2 SASEGT. The length of the CDR3 is 14 residues. V shed 4 bases and J 5 bases; nucleotides not matched to a gene: 5.

CDR3 bases: TGCGCCAGCAGCTTGGTGGCAGGGGCCCCAGATACGCAGTATTTT. Amino acids: CASSLVAGAPDTQYF. This chain connects TRBV5-1 to TRBJ2-3, with a possible D match to TRBD1 (6 bases). Per germline, CDR1 SGHRS and CDR2 YFSETQ. The CDR3 extends over 15 amino acids. The ends were cut back, 0 bases at V and 4 bases at J, with 12 bases in the middle.

The chain links TRBV29-1 to TRBJ2-6; 10 bases align to TRBD1. V lost 6 bases and J lost 3; bases outside the gene matches: 11. The CDR3 extends over 17 amino acids. Germline V lookup: CDR1 SQVTM, CDR2 ANQGSEA. The CDR3 spells CSVGGDRGYDGANVLTF. DNA for the CDR3: TGCAGCGTCGGGGGGGACAGGGGTTACGATGGGGCCAACGTCCTGACTTTC. Complete variable domain (other parts from reference TRBV29-1 and TRBJ2-6): SAVISQKPSRDICQRGTSLTIQCQVDSQVTMMFWYRQQPGQSLTLIATANQGSEATYESGFVIDKFPISRPNLTFSTLTVSNMSPEDSSIYLCSVGGDRGYDGANVLTFGAGSRLTVL.

This chain joins TRBV6-1 and TRBJ1-4; 8 bases map to TRBD1. The germline V gene encodes CDR1 MNHNS and CDR2 SASEGT. V lost 2 bases and J lost 7; bases outside the gene matches: 6. The CDR3 spans 15 residues. The CDR3 region is CASSEMGQASEKLFF. CDR3 nucleotides: TGTGCCAGCAGTGAAATGGGACAGGCGAGTGAAAAACTGTTTTTT.

V usage is TRBV6-4 and J usage is TRBJ1-5; D perhaps matches TRBD1 (6 bases). V was shortened by 6 bases and J by 0 bases, with 12 bases between the two germline ends. In germline, CDR1 is MRHNA, CDR2 SNTAGT. This CDR3 contains 15 residues. The CDR3 loop reads CASRLDRNSNQPQHF. CDR3 nucleotide sequence: TGTGCCAGCAGGCTGGACAGAAATAGCAATCAGCCCCAGCATTTT.

This sequence joins TRBV11-2 and TRBJ2-5, with D possibly TRBD2 on 6 matching bases. V was cut by 1 base and J by 5 bases, with 11 bases left in between. The CDR3 runs 14 residues. Germline V gene sequence: CDR1 SGHAT, CDR2 FQNNGV. This chain's CDR3 is CASSLAGVRETQYF. Written as DNA, the CDR3 is TGTGCCAGCAGCTTAGCGGGGGTTAGGGAGACCCAGTACTTC.

J is TRBJ1-5 and V is TRBV2, with a tentative D call TRBD1 (6 bases). This CDR3 comprises 14 residues. Germline lookup yields CDR1 SNHLY and CDR2 FYNNEI. Trimming removed 4 bases at V and 4 bases at J, with 11 bases between. The CDR3 reads CASSGSGENQPQHF. In nucleotides, the CDR3 is TGTGCCAGCAGTGGTTCAGGGGAAAATCAGCCCCAGCATTTT.

The V gene is TRBV5-5, the J gene TRBJ1-3, with no clear D. V was clipped by 4 bases and J by 4 bases, with 15 bases between them. CDR1 and CDR2 from the germline V gene are SGHKS and YYEKEE (reference sequence). The CDR3 loop spans 15 amino acids. DNA of the CDR3: TGTGCCAGCAGCCTGTTAACAGCTCACGGAAACACCATATATTTT. Amino acids: CASSLLTAHGNTIYF.

This chain connects TRBV2 to TRBJ2-5, with D hard to call. Germline V lookup: CDR1 SNHLY, CDR2 FYNNEI. The CDR3 runs to 14 residues. Trimming took 7 bases from V and 5 from J, leaving 17 bases between them. CDR3 nucleotides: TGTGCCAGCAAAGACACCCAGAACATGGAGACCCAGTACTTC. The encoded protein is CASKDTQNMETQYF.

This sequence joins TRBV19 and TRBJ1-5; 7 nucleotides align to TRBD1. This CDR3 contains 13 residues. Unmatched junction bases numbered 10, after V lost 7 bases and J lost 10 bases. Germline CDR1 is LNHDA and CDR2 is SQIVND (reference sequence). CDR3 sequence: CASTPGGFQPQHF. The CDR3 DNA reads TGTGCCAGTACTCCAGGGGGGTTTCAACCCCAGCATTTT.

The rearrangement joins TRBV5-1 to TRBJ1-5; the match to TRBD1 covers 8 bases. With 4 bases clipped from V and 8 bases from J, the junction kept 14 bases outside the gene matches. CDR3 length equals 16 residues. The V gene's germline CDR1 is SGHRS and CDR2 YFSETQ. The CDR3 region is CASSPRDRYLEKPQHF. The CDR3 coding sequence is TGCGCCAGCAGCCCCCGGGACAGGTATCTCGAGAAGCCCCAGCATTTT.

The chain couples TRBV11-2 to TRBJ1-1, with TRBD1 matching 7 bases. V shed 0 bases and J 0 bases; nucleotides not matched to a gene: 13. In germline, CDR1 is SGHAT, CDR2 FQNNGV. The CDR3 covers 19 residues. CDR3 nucleotide sequence: TGTGCCAGCAGCTTAGAAGTGACAGGGTTCAGGGTCATGAACACTGAAGCTTTCTTT. Amino acids: CASSLEVTGFRVMNTEAFF.

The CDR3 is CASISGQSSYNEQFF. CDR3 in DNA: TGCGCCAGCATCTCGGGACAGAGCTCCTACAATGAGCAGTTCTTC. The J gene is TRBJ2-1, the V gene TRBV5-1; 7 nucleotides agree with TRBD1. Germline V lookup: CDR1 SGHRS, CDR2 YFSETQ. V lost 6 bases to trimming and J lost 0 bases; unmatched junction nucleotides: 6. The CDR3 runs 15 residues.

V usage is TRBV12-5 and J usage is TRBJ2-1, with 10 bases that match TRBD2. The CDR3 has 16 amino acids. The V segment lost 1 base and the J segment 7 bases; nucleotides outside the gene matches: 7. CDR1 LGHNT and CDR2 FRNRAP come from the germline V gene. The chain's CDR3 is CASGLALAGAPNEQFF. CDR3 DNA sequence: TGTGCTAGTGGTTTGGCCCTAGCGGGAGCCCCTAATGAGCAGTTCTTC. Looking up the rest from reference TRBV12-5 and TRBJ2-1 gives the full variable domain: DARVTQTPRHKVTEMGQEVTMRCQPILGHNTVFWYRQTMMQGLELLAYFRNRAPLDDSGMPKDRFSAEMPDATLATLKIQPSEPRDSAVYFCASGLALAGAPNEQFFGPGTRLTVL.

The rearrangement links TRBV4-1 to TRBJ1-5, with D uncertain. The CDR3 totals 16 residues. The ends were cut back, 2 bases at V and 3 bases at J, with 14 bases in the middle. Germline V CDR1 and CDR2: MGHRA, YSYEKL. CDR3 sequence reads: CASSQLLDSFNQPQHF. The DNA of the CDR3 is TGCGCCAGCAGCCAATTGTTAGATTCTTTCAATCAGCCCCAGCATTTT.